What follows describes a single T cell receptor beta chain. Its antigen is still unknown. V lost 3 bases, J lost 8 bases, and 10 bases lay in between. There are 12 residues in the CDR3. CDR1 is ENHRY and CDR2 is SYGVKD in the germline V gene. The method was immunoSEQ multiplex PCR; TCRdb's version includes in-frame clones alone and lacks a portion of them. The table has roughly 150,000 clones, around 73% seen once. Autologous stem cell transplantation was followed by relapse in every patient, and brentuximab vedotin exposure varied. This entry belongs to a study of PD-1 blockade in classical Hodgkin lymphoma. Broader study findings: Patients with a complete response exhibited baseline diversity comparable to newly diagnosed patients.

This receptor was taken from a human donor with classical Hodgkin lymphoma. The source was peripheral blood mononuclear cells (PBMCs), collected before the second cycle of nivolumab. The rearrangement uses TRBV10-3 and TRBJ1-2; the D is unclear. The CDR3 protein is CAISDTFWGYTF. The CDR3 DNA follows: TGTGCCATCAGTGATACTTTTTGGGGCTACACCTTC.